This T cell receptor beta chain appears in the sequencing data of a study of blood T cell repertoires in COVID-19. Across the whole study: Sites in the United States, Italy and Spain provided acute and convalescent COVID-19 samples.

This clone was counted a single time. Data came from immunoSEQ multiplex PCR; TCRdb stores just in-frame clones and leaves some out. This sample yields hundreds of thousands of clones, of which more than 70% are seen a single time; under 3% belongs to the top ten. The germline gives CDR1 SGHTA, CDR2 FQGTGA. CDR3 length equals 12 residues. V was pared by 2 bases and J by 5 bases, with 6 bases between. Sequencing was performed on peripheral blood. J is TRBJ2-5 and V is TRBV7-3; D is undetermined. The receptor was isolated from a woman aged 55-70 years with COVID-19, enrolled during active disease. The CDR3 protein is CASSLVGETQYF. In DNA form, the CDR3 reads TGTGCCAGCAGCTTAGTCGGGGAGACCCAGTACTTC. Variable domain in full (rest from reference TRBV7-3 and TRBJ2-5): GAGVSQTPSNKVTEKGKYVELRCDPISGHTALYWYRQSLGQGPEFLIYFQGTGAADDSGLPNDRFFAVRPEGSVSTLKIQRTERGDSAVYLCASSLVGETQYFGPGTRLLVL.